The present T cell receptor beta chain was sequenced within a study of metastatic and nonmetastatic thyroid tumors. Study-level background: Peripheral blood and tumor or nodule samples from malignant and benign thyroid patients were compared. Study-wide results and limits: Relative to benign nodules, malignant thyroid tumors were reportedly characterized by significantly elevated TCR beta diversity in blood and tumor.

Per the original data handling: Clinicopathological groups supplied CDR3 differences that were used to build a distant-metastasis classifier for papillary thyroid cancer. TCRdb re-called the PCR reads with MiXCR. The V and J calls follow TCRdb's processing rather than the paper's. Altogether under 25,000 clones are present, roughly 25% being singletons, with the ten largest covering roughly 3.1%. CDR1 SGHRS and CDR2 YFSETQ come from the germline V gene. The germline V and J ends were trimmed by 5 bases and 9 bases, with 12 bases remaining between them. This CDR3 spans 13 amino acids. Before thyroid surgery, none of the patients had received any treatment. Points on this clone: What it recognizes is unknown.

Sequencing was performed on blood. This sequence was found in a male donor with papillary thyroid cancer or a benign thyroid nodule (not recorded which). Some clones in this sample may be carry-over from other donors' samples. The V and J genes are TRBV5-1 and TRBJ1-6, with D possibly being TRBD1 (5 bases). The chain's CDR3 is CASREGRTSPLHF. CDR3 nucleotide sequence: TGCGCCAGCAGGGAGGGGAGAACTTCACCCCTCCACTTT.